The next 16 T cell receptor beta chains were all read from a single sample in a study of blood T cell repertoires in COVID-19. Measured with immunoSEQ multiplex PCR; TCRdb has only the in-frame clones, and not every one. This repertoire shows 300,000 or so clones, about 89% found once; its top ten account for roughly 6.7%. Source material: peripheral blood. Receptors were obtained from a young man who had recovered from COVID-19.

This clone appeared a few times. Other DNA sequences within the sample encode an identical CDR3. The chain links TRBV7-9 to TRBJ2-2; TRBD1 agrees at 10 bases. The CDR3 totals 15 residues. Losses at the gene ends were 3 bases for V and 3 bases for J; bases not matched to a gene: 1. Germline V gives CDR1 SEHNR, CDR2 FQNEAQ (reference sequence). The CDR3 DNA is TGTGCCAGCAGCTTGGGGACAGGGGACACCGGGGAGCTGTTTTTT. This sequence encodes CASSLGTGDTGELFF.

The CDR3 sequence is CASSLGGAGNQPQHF. CDR3 DNA: TGTGCCAGCAGCTTAGGAGGAGCCGGGAATCAGCCCCAGCATTTT. The chain combines TRBV7-9 with TRBJ1-5; no clear D gene. Germline CDR1 and CDR2: SEHNR and FQNEAQ (reference sequence). The V and J ends lost 1 base and 4 bases respectively, with 11 bases between them. The CDR3 has 15 amino acids.

V gene TRBV5-4 combines with J gene TRBJ2-3; 11 bases align to TRBD2. Germline CDR1 SGHNT, CDR2 YYREEE (reference sequence). The CDR3 has 16 residues. After removal of 4 bases from V and 5 bases from J, the junction contained 9 bases not matched to a gene. Written as DNA, the CDR3 is TGTGCCAGCAGCCACGTAGCGGGGGGGCTAGGAGATACGCAGTATTTT. This encodes CASSHVAGGLGDTQYF.

The CDR3 bases are TGTGCCAGCAGCCGAAGACTAGCGGGAAACTCCTACAATGAGCAGTTCTTC. Translating it yields CASSRRLAGNSYNEQFF. The V gene is TRBV27, the J gene TRBJ2-1, with 11 bases that match TRBD2. J was trimmed by 0 bases and V by 6 bases; bases with no gene match: 7. The CDR3 is made up of 17 amino acids. Germline V gene data show CDR1 as MNHEY and CDR2 as SMNVEV (reference sequence).

This clone was seen a single time. The rearrangement uses TRBV4-1 and TRBJ2-7; 7 bases line up with TRBD1. Germline CDR1 reads MGHRA; CDR2 reads YSYEKL. The CDR3 is made up of 16 amino acids. Germline trimming cut 1 base from V and 0 bases from J; bases unmatched to any gene: 6. CDR3 residues: CASSQVWQGDSYEQYF. CDR3 in DNA: TGCGCCAGCAGCCAAGTCTGGCAGGGGGACTCCTACGAGCAGTACTTC.

V gene TRBV6-1 combines with J gene TRBJ2-7; a possible D gene is TRBD1 (6 bases). V lost 3 bases to trimming and J lost 4 bases, with 7 bases between them. CDR1 is MNHNS and CDR2 is SASEGT in the germline V gene. CDR3 length equals 12 residues. The CDR3 protein is CASSETGYEQYF. In nucleotides, the CDR3 is TGTGCCAGCAGTGAGACAGGTTACGAGCAGTACTTC.

This chain joins TRBV11-2 and TRBJ2-1; D remains ambiguous. Trimming left V 0 bases short and J 4 bases short, with 10 bases between. CDR1 and CDR2 (germline): SGHAT, FQNNGV. The CDR3 sequence is 15 residues long. CDR3 sequence reads: CASSLDRSLYNEQFF. The CDR3, as DNA: TGTGCCAGCAGCTTAGATCGGTCCCTTTACAATGAGCAGTTCTTC.

The V call is TRBV6-5, the J call TRBJ1-2; unclear D gene. Per germline, CDR1 MNHEY and CDR2 SVGAGI. Trimming cost V 7 bases and J 6 bases, with 21 bases left between them. The CDR3 contains 15 residues. The CDR3 protein is CASIQQVGRLNGYTF. CDR3 sequence (DNA): TGTGCCAGCATCCAGCAGGTGGGCAGGTTAAATGGCTACACCTTC.

The V call is TRBV24-1, the J call TRBJ2-3, with D uncertain. CDR1 and CDR2 from the germline V gene are KGHDR and SFDVKD. V was trimmed by 9 bases and J by 2 bases, leaving 14 bases between them. This CDR3 comprises 14 residues. CDR3 sequence reads: CATQDVGHTDTQYF. The CDR3 DNA sequence: TGTGCCACCCAGGATGTTGGGCACACAGATACGCAGTATTTT.

The chain recombines TRBV5-8 with TRBJ2-5; D remains ambiguous. The V gene's germline CDR1 is SGHTS and CDR2 YDEGEE. There are 14 residues in the CDR3. The V gene lost 0 bases and the J gene lost 1 base, with 7 bases spanning the gap. Written as DNA, the CDR3 is TGTGCCAGCAGCTTGGATCCAGTCCAAGAGACCCAGTACTTC. This gives the protein CASSLDPVQETQYF.

This clone came up once. V usage is TRBV27 and J usage is TRBJ2-7; 9 bases match TRBD1. The CDR3 has 15 residues. The trim removed 6 bases at V and 5 bases at J, leaving 11 bases unmatched. CDR1 is MNHEY and CDR2 is SMNVEV in the germline V gene (reference sequence). The CDR3 protein is CASRRTGDRSHEQYF. The DNA of the CDR3 is TGTGCCAGCAGGAGGACAGGGGATAGGTCGCACGAGCAGTACTTC.

This clone has only one observation. The chain links TRBV5-5 to TRBJ1-1; D is unclear. This CDR3 is built from 16 residues. Germline lookup yields CDR1 SGHKS and CDR2 YYEKEE (reference sequence). V gave up 5 bases and J gave up 3 bases, with 20 bases separating them. The CDR3 DNA reads as TGTGCCAGCAGTCCCTGGGAGGGTCGTTCCGACACTGAAGCTTTCTTT. Translation: CASSPWEGRSDTEAFF.

This sequence joins TRBV4-2 and TRBJ1-2, with D unresolved. The ends were cut back, 0 bases at V and 6 bases at J, with 11 bases in the middle. The CDR3 contains 14 residues. In germline, CDR1 is LGHNA, CDR2 YNFKEQ. The CDR3 sequence: CASSQDFGPNGYTF. The CDR3 bases are TGTGCCAGCAGCCAAGATTTTGGGCCGAATGGCTACACCTTC.

The CDR3, as DNA: TGTGCCAGCAGCTTAGATGGCCGGGAGCTGTTTTTT. Translating gives CASSLDGRELFF. The V and J genes are TRBV11-1 and TRBJ2-2; D is ambiguous. Trimming took 1 base from V and 9 from J, leaving 6 bases between them. This CDR3 has 12 amino acids. CDR1 SGHAT and CDR2 FQDESV come from the germline V gene (reference sequence).

The chain couples TRBV12-3 or TRBV12-4 to TRBJ2-1; 8 bases match TRBD2. The CDR3 totals 13 residues. Trimming removed 7 bases from V and 7 bases from J; junction bases left unmatched: 6. CDR3 nucleotide sequence: TGTGCCAGCACCCGGGGGGGGAGGAATGAGCAGTTCTTC. Protein product: CASTRGGRNEQFF.

This clone has only a few counts. V gene TRBV7-9 combines with J gene TRBJ1-2; no reliable D call. The CDR3 has 14 residues. The ends were cut back, 2 bases at V and 0 bases at J, with 7 bases in the middle. The germline CDR1 and CDR2 sequences are SEHNR and FQNEAQ (reference sequence). CDR3 protein: CASSLRTANYGYTF. CDR3 nucleotide sequence: TGTGCCAGCAGCTTAAGAACAGCTAACTATGGCTACACCTTC.